Listed below are T cell receptor beta chains from one sample, sequenced in a study of cytomegalovirus exposure and HLA in healthy donors. The protocol was immunoSEQ multiplex PCR, while the TCRdb copy is restricted to in-frame clones and leaves out a portion. The sample includes about 160,000 clones, approximately 82% of them seen just once. The sequenced material came from PBMCs. These receptors were collected from a male donor in good health and CMV-seronegative. The CDR3 runs from the conserved cysteine through the conserved F or W. D genes are given only for firm matches. The size entry is marked missing in some rows and otherwise reads once, few, many or a size class.

V: TRBV4-2
D: .
length: 14
size: .
J: TRBJ1-2
DNA: TGTGCCAGCAGCCAAGTTGCTGGGGAGGCTGGCTACACCTTC
CDR3: CASSQVAGEAGYTF

V: TRBV6-1
D: .
length: 13
size: .
J: TRBJ2-3
DNA: TGTGCCAGCAGTGAAGCGTTCGCAGATACGCAGTATTTT
CDR3: CASSEAFADTQYF

V: TRBV6-5
D: .
length: 15
size: once
J: TRBJ2-3
DNA: TGTGCCAGCAGTTACGTTGGGGGGAGCACAGATACGCAGTATTTT
CDR3: CASSYVGGSTDTQYF

V: TRBV7-8
D: TRBD1
length: 14
size: .
J: TRBJ2-7
DNA: TGTGCCAGCAGCTTAGGTCAGGGGGCAGGGGAGCAGTACTTC
CDR3: CASSLGQGAGEQYF

V: TRBV19
D: .
length: 16
size: .
J: TRBJ1-1
DNA: TGTGCCAGTAGTATCTGGTATGGGAGGGAGGACACTGAAGCTTTCTTT
CDR3: CASSIWYGREDTEAFF

V: TRBV5-1
D: TRBD1
length: 16
size: .
J: TRBJ2-7
DNA: TGCGCCAGCAGCTTGGCTAGTGGGACAGGGACCTACGAGCAGTACTTC
CDR3: CASSLASGTGTYEQYF

V: TRBV5-5
D: TRBD1
length: 13
size: .
J: TRBJ2-7
DNA: TGTGCCAGCAGGCCGACAGGGATCTACGAGCAGTACTTC
CDR3: CASRPTGIYEQYF

V: TRBV5-8
D: .
length: 14
size: .
J: TRBJ2-3
DNA: TGTGCCAGCAGCTTGGGGGGACTCACAGATACGCAGTATTTT
CDR3: CASSLGGLTDTQYF

V: TRBV5-1
D: TRBD1
length: 15
size: .
J: TRBJ2-1
DNA: TGCGCCAGCAGCTCCGAATGGACAGGGCACAATGAGCAGTTCTTC
CDR3: CASSSEWTGHNEQFF

V: TRBV7-3
D: TRBD1
length: 13
size: .
J: TRBJ2-7
DNA: TGTGCCAGCAGCCCCCGGGACAGGGGTGCGCAGTACTTC
CDR3: CASSPRDRGAQYF

V: TRBV28
D: TRBD1
length: 17
size: .
J: TRBJ1-5
DNA: TGTGCCAGCAGTATCCATGGACAGGGCTGGAGCAATCAGCCCCAGCATTTT
CDR3: CASSIHGQGWSNQPQHF

V: TRBV5-1
D: TRBD2
length: 15
size: .
J: TRBJ2-3
DNA: TGCGCCAGCAGCTTGACAACTAGCGGAACAGATACGCAGTATTTT
CDR3: CASSLTTSGTDTQYF

V: TRBV7-9
D: TRBD1
length: 14
size: .
J: TRBJ1-2
DNA: TGTGCCAGCAGCCCCCGGGACAGGGGCTATGGCTACACCTTC
CDR3: CASSPRDRGYGYTF

V: TRBV30
D: .
length: 14
size: .
J: TRBJ2-2
DNA: TGTGCCTGGAACCCGGGAAGCTCGTACGGGGAGCTGTTTTTT
CDR3: CAWNPGSSYGELFF

V: TRBV4-1
D: .
length: 11
size: .
J: TRBJ1-4
DNA: TGCGCCAGCAGCCAGGGGGCCGGGACTACATTT
CDR3: CASSQGAGTTF